These 22 T cell receptor beta chains came from one sample sequenced in a study of T and B cells in COVID-19 patients. TRB rearrangements were amplified by multiplex PCR with BIOMED2 TRB-A/B primers. One entry per CDR3 protein results from TCRdb running MiXCR on the multiplex PCR reads. Of 18,000 or so distinct CDR3 sequences listed, 36% are singletons. Each TRB amplification used about 220-500 ng of genomic DNA from blood. The sample comprised blood. The origin of the receptors is a human donor with active COVID-19.

This clonotype was observed a few times. One end of the junction fails to match germline, which may point to a read error. This chain links TRBV20-1 with TRBJ2-5; 9 bases fit TRBD2. Germline V lookup: CDR1 DFQATT, CDR2 SNEGSKA (reference sequence). This CDR3 has 12 amino acids. CDR3 residues: CSARDAVRGGLF. CDR3 coding DNA: TGCAGTGCTAGAGATGCGGTGCGGGGGGGCCTCTTC.

This clonotype ranks as medium-sized. The chain uses TRBV19 and TRBJ2-6; D unclear. Between the trimmed V and J ends, which lost 7 bases and 0 bases, there was a span of 1 base. Per germline, CDR1 LNHDA and CDR2 SQIVND (reference sequence). The CDR3 extends over 12 amino acids. Here the CDR3 DNA reads TGTGCCAGTAACTCTGGGGCCAACGTCCTGACTTTC. Amino acid sequence: CASNSGANVLTF. Complete variable domain (other parts from reference TRBV19 and TRBJ2-6): DGGITQSPKYLFRKEGQNVTLSCEQNLNHDAMYWYRQDPGQGLRLIYYSQIVNDFQKGDIAEGYSVSREKKESFPLTVTSAQKNPTAFYLCASNSGANVLTFGAGSRLTVL.

This clonotype was counted only a few times. J is TRBJ2-2 and V is TRBV10-1; D unresolved. The CDR3 covers 14 residues. The germline V gene encodes CDR1 WNHNN and CDR2 SYGVQD (reference sequence). V lost 2 bases and J 0 bases, leaving 4 bases between the germline ends. The CDR3 DNA reads as TGCGCCAGCAGTGAGCAGGCGAACACCGGGGAGCTGTTTTTT. Its translation: CASSEQANTGELFF.

The chain employs TRBV20-1 and TRBJ2-3, with D tentatively TRBD1 or TRBD2 (5 bases each). Trimming pared 6 bases from V and 2 bases from J, leaving 12 bases between. This CDR3 is built from 13 residues. Germline CDR1 DFQATT, CDR2 SNEGSKA (reference sequence). The CDR3 bases are TGCAGTGCACGAGGGGTAGCCACAGATACGCAGTATTTT. Its protein product is CSARGVATDTQYF.

Only a few counts were recorded for this clonotype. V usage is TRBV11-1 and J usage is TRBJ2-2; 11 nucleotides line up with TRBD1. Germline V gene lookup returns CDR1 SGHAT and CDR2 FQDESV (reference sequence). Trimming cost V 5 bases and J 4 bases; bases outside gene matches: 6. The CDR3 contains 16 residues. For the CDR3, the DNA is TGTGCCAGCAGCCTCCGGGACAGGGGGAGCACCGGGGAGCTGTTTTTT. It encodes CASSLRDRGSTGELFF.

In this sample, this clonotype turned up a few times. The gene calls are TRBV20-1 and TRBJ2-7; D is perhaps TRBD2 (6 bases). Trimming pared 3 bases from V and 6 bases from J, leaving 24 bases between. The CDR3 sequence is 16 residues long. Germline-derived CDR1 and CDR2 are DFQATT and SNEGSKA (reference sequence). Here the CDR3 DNA reads TGCAGTGCTAGCCCCCCCACTAGCTTCACGGTAGGCGAGCAGTACGTC. Translation: CSASPPTSFTVGEQYV.

Here the CDR3 reads CASSLADNSPLHF. CDR3 nucleotide sequence: TGTGCCAGCAGTTTAGCCGATAATTCACCCCTCCACTTT. The chain couples TRBV27 to TRBJ1-6; the D is unclear. Trimming pared 2 bases from V and 5 bases from J, leaving 4 bases between. The CDR3 contains 13 residues. The germline V gene encodes CDR1 MNHEY and CDR2 SMNVEV (reference sequence).

The rearrangement uses TRBV19 and TRBJ1-2; D possibly corresponds to TRBD1 (6 bases). CDR1 and CDR2 (germline): LNHDA, SQIVND (reference sequence). CDR3 length equals 15 residues. V lost 8 bases and J lost 8, with 24 bases in between. The CDR3 protein is CASRERGERFGGYTF. DNA of the CDR3: TGTGCCAGTCGGGAGAGGGGGGAAAGGTTCGGAGGCTACACCTTC.

V is TRBV20-1 and J is TRBJ2-3; D not certain. This CDR3 has 10 residues. CDR1 DFQATT and CDR2 SNEGSKA come from the germline V gene (reference sequence). The V end lost 6 bases, the J end lost 6 bases, and 7 bases lay between the germline ends. CDR3 sequence reads: CSAAADTQYF. Here the CDR3 DNA reads TGCAGTGCAGCAGCCGATACGCAGTATTTT.

The gene calls are TRBV6-2 or TRBV6-3 and TRBJ2-6, with 7 bases lining up with TRBD1. J lost 2 bases, V lost 5 bases, and 3 bases had no gene match. Germline CDR1 reads MNHEY; CDR2 reads SVGEGT. CDR3 length: 15 amino acids. The CDR3 loop reads CASSLTGAGANVLTF. The CDR3 region has the DNA TGTGCCAGCAGTCTAACAGGGGCTGGGGCCAACGTCCTGACTTTC.

V gene TRBV19 combines with J gene TRBJ1-1; 7 bases are a match to TRBD1. This CDR3 is 13 amino acids long. The trim removed 11 bases at V and 4 bases at J, leaving 10 bases unmatched. The germline gives CDR1 LNHDA, CDR2 SQIVND (reference sequence). The CDR3 DNA reads TGTGCCTCGGGACGGGCAGGGGGCACTGAAGCTTTCTTT. Translation: CASGRAGGTEAFF.

The chain has TRBV6-4 and TRBJ1-5; tentative D call: TRBD1 (6 bases). The length of the CDR3 is 13 residues. Germline values: CDR1 MRHNA, CDR2 SNTAGT. Trimming removed 9 bases from V and 4 bases from J, with 13 bases in between. The chain's CDR3 is CARRGGANQPQHF. The CDR3 DNA follows: TGTGCCAGAAGGGGGGGCGCGAATCAGCCCCAGCATTTT.

This chain links TRBV18 with TRBJ2-3; D possibly matches TRBD1 or TRBD2 (5 bases each). With 3 bases removed from V and 6 bases from J, the gap between germline ends came to 19 bases. CDR1 is KGHSH and CDR2 is LQKENI in the germline V gene. The CDR3 consists of 16 residues. The CDR3: CASSPSGTSVQDTQYF. The CDR3 region has the DNA TGTGCCAGCTCACCGTCCGGGACCTCCGTCCAGGATACGCAGTATTTT.

The chain is built from TRBV5-4 and TRBJ2-7; 8 bases line up with TRBD1. CDR3 size: 16 residues. The germline gives CDR1 SGHNT, CDR2 YYREEE (reference sequence). V trimming: 4 bases; J trimming: 4 bases; junction bases outside the gene matches: 13. For the CDR3, the DNA is TGTGCCAGCAGCCCCCAGCGGGTGACAGGGGCGTACGAGCAGTACTTC. Its protein product is CASSPQRVTGAYEQYF. Complete variable domain (other parts from reference TRBV5-4 and TRBJ2-7): ETGVTQSPTHLIKTRGQQVTLRCSSQSGHNTVSWYQQALGQGPQFIFQYYREEENGRGNFPPRFSGLQFPNYSSELNVNALELDDSALYLCASSPQRVTGAYEQYFGPGTRLTVT.

The V gene is TRBV19, the J gene TRBJ2-7, with TRBD1 matching over 10 bases. The germline gives CDR1 LNHDA, CDR2 SQIVND (reference sequence). The CDR3 loop spans 13 amino acids. V was pared by 8 bases and J by 4 bases, with 5 bases of the junction left unmatched. In DNA, the CDR3 is TGTGCCAGTGCCCGGACAGGGGGATACGAGCAGTACTTC. Translating gives CASARTGGYEQYF.

The chain has TRBV20-1 and TRBJ1-2; D gene ambiguous. V dropped 1 base and J dropped 4 bases, with 10 bases sitting between them. The CDR3 is made up of 13 amino acids. Germline V lookup: CDR1 DFQATT, CDR2 SNEGSKA (reference sequence). In DNA form, the CDR3 reads TGCAGTGCTAGAGTTGCGGGCGGCTATGGCTACACCTTC. It codes for CSARVAGGYGYTF.

Only a few counts were recorded for this clonotype. The chain is built from TRBV5-6 and TRBJ2-2; possible D gene TRBD1, 6 bases. V lost 7 bases and J 3 bases, leaving 16 bases between the germline ends. There are 15 residues in the CDR3. CDR1 SGHDT and CDR2 YYEEEE come from the germline V gene. The CDR3 DNA sequence: TGTGCCAGCCTCGTGTTGGGGGCGGACACCGGGGAGCTGTTTTTT. It translates to CASLVLGADTGELFF.

The chain links TRBV5-5 to TRBJ2-3, with D perhaps matching TRBD2 (6 bases). This CDR3 is 14 amino acids long. Germline-derived CDR1 and CDR2 are SGHKS and YYEKEE (reference sequence). V lost 5 bases, J lost 3 bases, and 13 bases lay in between. DNA of the CDR3: TGTGCCAGCAGTTCCCCTGGGGGGACAGATACGCAGTATTTT. Protein product: CASSSPGGTDTQYF.

The chain uses TRBV2 and TRBJ1-2; perhaps TRBD1 as D (5 bases). Germline V gene data show CDR1 as SNHLY and CDR2 as FYNNEI. The CDR3 spans 15 residues. Trimming stripped 2 bases from V and 4 bases from J, with 14 bases between. The CDR3 DNA sequence: TGTGCCAGCAGTGAATGGCAGGGTGAGGGCTATGGCTACACCTTC. It codes for CASSEWQGEGYGYTF. The full variable domain, rest sourced from reference TRBV2 and TRBJ1-2, is EPEVTQTPSHQVTQMGQEVILRCVPISNHLYFYWYRQILGQKVEFLVSFYNNEISEKSEIFDDQFSVERPDGSNFTLKIRSTKLEDSAMYFCASSEWQGEGYGYTFGSGTRLTVV.

CDR3 sequence (DNA): TGCGCCAGCAGCCAAGATGGGGGCGGGGGAGAGACCCAGTACTTC. Its protein product is CASSQDGGGGETQYF. This chain uses TRBV4-3 with TRBJ2-5; a possible D gene is TRBD2 (7 bases). The germline V gene has CDR1 LGHNA and CDR2 YSLEER. The germline V and J ends were trimmed by 0 bases and 4 bases, with 12 bases remaining between them. This CDR3 has 15 residues.

V usage is TRBV7-2 and J usage is TRBJ2-6, with D hard to call. In germline, CDR1 is SGHTA, CDR2 FQGNSA. The germline V and J ends were trimmed by 8 bases and 1 base, with 9 bases remaining between them. CDR3 size: 14 residues. The CDR3 here is CASSSASGANVLTF. The CDR3 nucleotides are TGTGCCAGCTCGTCCGCTTCTGGGGCCAACGTCCTGACTTTC.

The CDR3 DNA sequence: TGTGCCAGCCGTAGGGGTGGCGGGGAGACCCAGTACTTC. It encodes CASRRGGGETQYF. The chain couples TRBV6-6 to TRBJ2-5; D might be TRBD1 or TRBD2, each matching 5 bases. CDR1 is MNHNY and CDR2 is SVGAGI in the germline V gene (reference sequence). The CDR3 is made up of 13 amino acids. The V end lost 8 bases, the J end lost 5 bases, and 15 bases lay between the germline ends.